The TCR beta chain described here comes from a study of a mutant IDH1 vaccine in newly diagnosed glioma. In the study overall: Patients in the study were vaccinated eight times, receiving shots in weeks 1, 3, 5, 7, 11, 15, 19 and 23. Initiation of the vaccine course occurred 4-6 weeks after radiotherapy alone, or alongside temozolomide cycles. Treated patients had a mean age of about 44 years and a roughly 60% male, around 40% female split.

The CDR3 loop spans 14 amino acids. CDR1 and CDR2 from the germline V gene are MNHNY and SVGAGI (reference sequence). V dropped 8 bases and J dropped 1 base, with 14 bases sitting between them. In regard to this clone: Its antigen is currently unknown.

Time point denoted: week 23, last vaccination. It was 300 ug of mutant IDH1 20-mer peptide that made up each vaccine dose, given with topical imiquimod. Donor tumors were new WHO grade 3 or 4 IDH1-mutant, ATRX-lost astrocytomas. The data were produced by immunoSEQ multiplex PCR, yet TCRdb's version contains in-frame clones alone and is incomplete. The sample comprises roughly 43,000 clones, approximately 88% of which are singletons, and less than 3% rests with the top ten. The sequence came from a woman aged 18 to 35 with glioma. Some clones in this sample may be carry-over from other donors' samples. The chain combines TRBV6-6 with TRBJ1-1; no clear D. The sample consisted of PBMCs, taken from a glioma patient whose treatment included an IDH1 peptide vaccine. CDR3 in DNA: TGTGCCAGCGCGCATCCACGGAGGAACACTGAAGCTTTCTTT. Translation: CASAHPRRNTEAFF.